Ten or more counts support the clone carrying this T cell receptor (beta chain). What it recognizes is unknown. This entry belongs to a study of T cells in Graves' hyperthyroidism and ophthalmopathy. Each person with ophthalmopathy scored at least 3 on the Clinical Activity Score, reached NOSPECS grade 4 or higher, and had been ill under 3 months. 8.5 to 10 ml of fresh peripheral blood supplied the PBMCs. It was RNA transcripts that yielded the amplified TCR beta CDR3 regions. The study used the HTBI primer set for a first-round RT-PCR of the TCR CDR3. TCRdb re-called the multiplex PCR reads with MiXCR, one entry per CDR3 protein. The sample has around 600,000 distinct CDR3 sequences, about 14% seen once. General study points: Researchers found most expanded thyroid clonotypes above 0.001 in blood as well. Ophthalmopathy cases were set apart from stable hyperthyroidism by a 13 V-J model.

Germline V gene lookup returns CDR1 MNHEY and CDR2 SVGEGT. The CDR3 length is 15 residues. V was trimmed by 2 bases and J by 0 bases, leaving 8 bases between them. The chain employs TRBV6-2 or TRBV6-3 and TRBJ2-1, with D hard to call. The clonotype was recovered from a woman aged 50 to 60 with Graves' ophthalmopathy. Sequenced sample: blood. The CDR3 sequence is CASSYRQPSYNEQFF. CDR3 in DNA: TGTGCCAGCAGTTACCGGCAGCCCTCCTACAATGAGCAGTTCTTC.